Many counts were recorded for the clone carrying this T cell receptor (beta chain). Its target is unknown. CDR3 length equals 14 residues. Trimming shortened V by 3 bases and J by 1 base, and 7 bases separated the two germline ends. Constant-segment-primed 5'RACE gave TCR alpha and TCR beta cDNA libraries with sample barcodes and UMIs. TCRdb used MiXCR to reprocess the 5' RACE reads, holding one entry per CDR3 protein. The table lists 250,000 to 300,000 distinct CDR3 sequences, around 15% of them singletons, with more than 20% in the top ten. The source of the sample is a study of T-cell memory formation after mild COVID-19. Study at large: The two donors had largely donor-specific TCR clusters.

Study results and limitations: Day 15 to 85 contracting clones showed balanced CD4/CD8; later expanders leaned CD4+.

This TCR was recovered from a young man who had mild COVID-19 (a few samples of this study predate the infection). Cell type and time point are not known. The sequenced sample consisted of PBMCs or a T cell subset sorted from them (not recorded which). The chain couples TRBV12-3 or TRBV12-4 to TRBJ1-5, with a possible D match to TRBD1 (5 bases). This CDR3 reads CASSLGGSNQPQHF. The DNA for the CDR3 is TGTGCCAGCAGTTTGGGGGGAAGCAATCAGCCCCAGCATTTT.